This T cell receptor beta chain was sequenced for a study of glioma-infiltrating T cells after dendritic cell vaccination. Turning to this clone: The junction does not match germline at one end; this may be a read error. The same CDR3 is also encoded by other DNA sequences in this sample.

Assay used: immunoSEQ multiplex PCR; TCRdb lists only in-frame clones, some missing. This table holds around 100,000 clones, 75% to 85% found once. From germline, CDR1 is WSHSY and CDR2 SAAADI. The CDR3 length is 14 residues. The sequence derives from a human donor with glioblastoma. V and J are TRBV10-2 and TRBJ2-3, with 8 bases fitting TRBD2. The sample consisted of blood, taken before dendritic cell vaccination. The CDR3 coding sequence is TGCGCTAGCAGGTCGGGGGGGGCCCCAGATACGCAGTATTTT. This translates into CASRSGGAPDTQYF.